This T cell receptor (beta chain) originates from a study of T cells in Graves' hyperthyroidism and ophthalmopathy. General study points: Ophthalmopathy stood apart from stable hyperthyroidism in a 13 V-J model. In blood, most of the thyroid clonotypes expanded above 0.001 were also present.

Germline CDR1 and CDR2: SGDLS and YYNGEE. Trimming stripped 1 base from V and 4 bases from J, with 8 bases between. CDR3 size: 13 residues. Exclusions: uncontrolled infection, other autoimmune disease, pregnancy, lactation. This clonotype was seen at least ten times. What it binds is unknown. There were TCR beta CDR3 regions amplified from RNA transcripts. The HTBI set primed first-round TCR CDR3 RT-PCR. TCRdb recomputed calls from the multiplex PCR reads with MiXCR, one row per CDR3 protein. Of hundreds of thousands of distinct CDR3 sequences listed, 45% were seen once; the top ten hold under 8%. The J gene is TRBJ1-1, the V gene TRBV9; D gene uncertain. The sequencing input was peripheral blood or thyroid tissue (not recorded which). This clonotype originated in an adult man with Graves' disease, either hyperthyroidism or ophthalmopathy (not recorded which). The CDR3 here is CASSVRVGTEAFF. The CDR3 bases are TGTGCCAGCAGCGTAAGGGTTGGCACTGAAGCTTTCTTT.